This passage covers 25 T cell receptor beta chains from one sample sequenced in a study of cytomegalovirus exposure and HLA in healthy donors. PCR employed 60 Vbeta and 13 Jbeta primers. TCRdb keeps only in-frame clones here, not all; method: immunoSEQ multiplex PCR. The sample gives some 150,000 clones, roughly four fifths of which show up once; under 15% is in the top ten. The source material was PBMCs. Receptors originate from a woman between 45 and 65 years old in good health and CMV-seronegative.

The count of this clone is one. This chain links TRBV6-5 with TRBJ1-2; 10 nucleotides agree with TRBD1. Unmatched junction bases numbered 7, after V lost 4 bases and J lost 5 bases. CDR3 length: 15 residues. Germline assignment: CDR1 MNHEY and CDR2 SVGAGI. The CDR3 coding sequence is TGTGCCAGCAGTTCGACAGGGGGCGCGATTTATGGCTACACCTTC. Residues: CASSSTGGAIYGYTF.

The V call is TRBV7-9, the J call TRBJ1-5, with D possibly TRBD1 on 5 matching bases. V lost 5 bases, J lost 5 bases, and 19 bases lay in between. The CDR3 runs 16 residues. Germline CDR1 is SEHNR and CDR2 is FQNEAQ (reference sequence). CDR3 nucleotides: TGTGCCAGCAGCGGAGGGGAGGCAGGACTCGATCAGCCCCAGCATTTT. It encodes CASSGGEAGLDQPQHF. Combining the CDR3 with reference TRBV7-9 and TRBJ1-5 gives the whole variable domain DTGVSQNPRHKITKRGQNVTFRCDPISEHNRLYWYRQTLGQGPEFLTYFQNEAQLEKSRLLSDRFSAERPKGSFSTLEIQRTEQGDSAMYLCASSGGEAGLDQPQHFGDGTRLSIL.

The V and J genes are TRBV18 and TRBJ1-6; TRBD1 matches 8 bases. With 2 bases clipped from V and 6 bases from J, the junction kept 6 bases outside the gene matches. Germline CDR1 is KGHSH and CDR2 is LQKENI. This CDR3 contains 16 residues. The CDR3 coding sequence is TGTGCCAGCTCACCATCGCCGACAGGGGTTAATTCACCCCTCCACTTT. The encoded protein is CASSPSPTGVNSPLHF.

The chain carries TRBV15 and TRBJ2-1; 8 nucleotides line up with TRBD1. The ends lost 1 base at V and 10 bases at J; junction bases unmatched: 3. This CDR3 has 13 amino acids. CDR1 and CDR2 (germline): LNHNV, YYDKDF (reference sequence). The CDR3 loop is CATSRAGQAEQFF. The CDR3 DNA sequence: TGTGCCACCAGCAGAGCGGGACAGGCAGAGCAGTTCTTC.

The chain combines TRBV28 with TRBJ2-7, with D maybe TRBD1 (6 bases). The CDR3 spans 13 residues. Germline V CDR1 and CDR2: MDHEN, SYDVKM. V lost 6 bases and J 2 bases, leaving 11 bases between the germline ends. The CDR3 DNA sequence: TGTGCCAGCAGGGGCCGGGACACCTACGAGCAGTACTTC. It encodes CASRGRDTYEQYF.

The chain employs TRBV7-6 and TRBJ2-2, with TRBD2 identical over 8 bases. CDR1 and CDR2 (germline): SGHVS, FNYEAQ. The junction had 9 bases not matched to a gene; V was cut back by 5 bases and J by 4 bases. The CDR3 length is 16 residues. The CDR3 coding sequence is TGTGCCAGCAGCGAACTCGGGGGGGCGGGCACCGGGGAGCTGTTTTTT. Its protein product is CASSELGGAGTGELFF.

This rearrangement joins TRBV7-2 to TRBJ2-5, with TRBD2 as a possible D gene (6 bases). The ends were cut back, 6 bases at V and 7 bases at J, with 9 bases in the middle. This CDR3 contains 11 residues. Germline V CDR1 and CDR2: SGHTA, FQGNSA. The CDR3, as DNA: TGTGCCAGCAGGGAGGGCTGGACCCAGTACTTC. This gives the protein CASREGWTQYF. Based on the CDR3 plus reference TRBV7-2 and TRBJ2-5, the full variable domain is GAGVSQSPSNKVTEKGKDVELRCDPISGHTALYWYRQSLGQGLEFLIYFQGNSAPDKSGLPSDRFSAERTGGSVSTLTIQRTQQEDSAVYLCASREGWTQYFGPGTRLLVL.

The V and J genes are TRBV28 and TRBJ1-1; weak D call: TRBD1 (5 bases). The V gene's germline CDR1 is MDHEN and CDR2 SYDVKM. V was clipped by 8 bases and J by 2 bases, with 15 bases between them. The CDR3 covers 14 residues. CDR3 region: CASQGGARNTEAFF. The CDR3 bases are TGTGCCAGCCAGGGTGGGGCTAGAAACACTGAAGCTTTCTTT.

CDR3 region: CASSLSGSGGKTSTDTQYF. The CDR3 region has the DNA TGTGCCAGCAGCTTAAGTGGTAGCGGGGGGAAAACTAGCACAGATACGCAGTATTTT. The chain uses TRBV7-3 and TRBJ2-3, with TRBD2 matching 10 bases. CDR3 length: 19 residues. Trimming took 1 base from V and 0 from J; bases not matched to a gene: 10. The germline V gene encodes CDR1 SGHTA and CDR2 FQGTGA. The full variable domain, with the rest looked up from reference TRBV7-3 and TRBJ2-3, is GAGVSQTPSNKVTEKGKYVELRCDPISGHTALYWYRQSLGQGPEFLIYFQGTGAADDSGLPNDRFFAVRPEGSVSTLKIQRTERGDSAVYLCASSLSGSGGKTSTDTQYFGPGTRLTVL.

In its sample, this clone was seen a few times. The DNA for the CDR3 is TGCGCCAGCAGCCAAGATTGGCATGCTCCCAATGAGCAGTTCTTC. Translated: CASSQDWHAPNEQFF. V usage is TRBV4-3 and J usage is TRBJ2-1; no firm D call. Per the germline V gene, CDR1 is LGHNA and CDR2 is YSLEER. V lost 0 bases and J lost 6, with 12 bases in between. The CDR3 extends over 15 amino acids.

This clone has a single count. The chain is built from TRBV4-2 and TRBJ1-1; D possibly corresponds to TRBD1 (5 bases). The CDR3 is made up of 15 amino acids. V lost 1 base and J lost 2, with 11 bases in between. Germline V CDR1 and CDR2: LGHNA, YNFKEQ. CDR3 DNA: TGTGCCAGCAGCCAAGTAGGGGTAGGTAACACTGAAGCTTTCTTT. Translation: CASSQVGVGNTEAFF.

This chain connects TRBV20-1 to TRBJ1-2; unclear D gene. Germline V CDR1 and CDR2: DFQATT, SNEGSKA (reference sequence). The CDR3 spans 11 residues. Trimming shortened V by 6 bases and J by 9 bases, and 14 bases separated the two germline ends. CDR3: CSALIGGRYTF. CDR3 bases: TGCAGTGCCCTGATTGGAGGACGCTACACCTTC.

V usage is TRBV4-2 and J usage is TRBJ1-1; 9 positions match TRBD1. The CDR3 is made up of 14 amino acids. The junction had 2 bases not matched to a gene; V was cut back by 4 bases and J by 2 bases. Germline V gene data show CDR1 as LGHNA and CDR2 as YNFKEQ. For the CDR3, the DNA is TGTGCCAGCAGCCGGGGACAGGGAAACACTGAAGCTTTCTTT. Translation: CASSRGQGNTEAFF.

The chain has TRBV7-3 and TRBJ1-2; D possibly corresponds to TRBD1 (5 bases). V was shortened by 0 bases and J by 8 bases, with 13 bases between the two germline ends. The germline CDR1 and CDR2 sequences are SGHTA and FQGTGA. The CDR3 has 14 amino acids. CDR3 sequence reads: CASSLTGRSGGYTF. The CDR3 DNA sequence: TGTGCCAGCAGCTTAACGGGGCGGAGTGGCGGCTACACCTTC.

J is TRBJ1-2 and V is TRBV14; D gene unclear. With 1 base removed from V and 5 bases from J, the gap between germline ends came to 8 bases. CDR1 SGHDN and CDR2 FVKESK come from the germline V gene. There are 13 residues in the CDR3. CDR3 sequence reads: CASSQVAVYGYTF. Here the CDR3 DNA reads TGTGCCAGCAGCCAAGTGGCGGTTTATGGCTACACCTTC.

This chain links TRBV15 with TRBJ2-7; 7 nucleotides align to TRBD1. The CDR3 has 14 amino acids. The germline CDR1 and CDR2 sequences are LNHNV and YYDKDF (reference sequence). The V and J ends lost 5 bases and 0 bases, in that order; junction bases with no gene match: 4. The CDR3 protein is CATSPRGSSYEQYF. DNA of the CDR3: TGTGCCACCAGCCCCAGGGGGAGCTCCTACGAGCAGTACTTC.

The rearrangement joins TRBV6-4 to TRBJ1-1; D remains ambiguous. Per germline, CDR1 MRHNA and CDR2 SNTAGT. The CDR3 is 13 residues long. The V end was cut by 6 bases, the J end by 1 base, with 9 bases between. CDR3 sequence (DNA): TGTGCCAGCAGAGAGCAGGAGAACACTGAAGCTTTCTTT. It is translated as CASREQENTEAFF.

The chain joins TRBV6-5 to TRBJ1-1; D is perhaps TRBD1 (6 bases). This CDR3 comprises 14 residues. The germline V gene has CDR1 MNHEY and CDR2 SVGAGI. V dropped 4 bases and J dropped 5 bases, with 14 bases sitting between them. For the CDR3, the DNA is TGTGCCAGCAGTTCCCTCACAGGGAAGACTGAAGCTTTCTTT. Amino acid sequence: CASSSLTGKTEAFF.

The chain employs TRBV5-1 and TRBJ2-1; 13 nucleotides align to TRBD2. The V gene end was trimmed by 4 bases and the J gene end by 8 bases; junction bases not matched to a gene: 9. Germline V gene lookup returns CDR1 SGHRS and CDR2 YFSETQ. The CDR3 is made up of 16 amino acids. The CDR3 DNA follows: TGCGCCAGCAGCCCTGGTGGGACTAGCGGGATCGATGAGCAGTTCTTC. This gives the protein CASSPGGTSGIDEQFF.

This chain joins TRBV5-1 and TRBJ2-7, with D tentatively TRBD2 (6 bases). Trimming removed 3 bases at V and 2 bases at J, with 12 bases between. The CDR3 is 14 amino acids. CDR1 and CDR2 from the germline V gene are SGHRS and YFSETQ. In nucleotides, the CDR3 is TGCGCCAGCAGCTATGGGACTCCCCCCTACGAGCAGTACTTC. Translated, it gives CASSYGTPPYEQYF.

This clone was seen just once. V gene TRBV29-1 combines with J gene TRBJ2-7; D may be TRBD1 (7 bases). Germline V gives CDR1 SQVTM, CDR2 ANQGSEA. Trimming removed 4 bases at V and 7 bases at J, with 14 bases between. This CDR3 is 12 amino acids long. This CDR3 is CSVGAGGREQYF. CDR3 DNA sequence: TGCAGCGTTGGAGCAGGGGGGAGGGAGCAGTACTTC.

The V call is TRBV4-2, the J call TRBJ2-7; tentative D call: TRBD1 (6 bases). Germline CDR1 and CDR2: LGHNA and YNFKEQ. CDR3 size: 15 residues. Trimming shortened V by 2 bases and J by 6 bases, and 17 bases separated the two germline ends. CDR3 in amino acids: CASSQRRWDISEQYF. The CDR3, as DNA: TGTGCCAGCAGCCAACGTAGGTGGGACATATCCGAGCAGTACTTC.

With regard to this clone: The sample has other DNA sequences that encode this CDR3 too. CDR3 bases: TGTGCCAGCAGCTCGGGACAGGGCACAGATACGCAGTATTTT. Its translation: CASSSGQGTDTQYF. The chain combines TRBV5-6 with TRBJ2-3; 8 bases align to TRBD1. Trimming took 3 bases from V and 1 from J; bases not matched to a gene: 1. In germline, CDR1 is SGHDT, CDR2 YYEEEE. The CDR3 loop spans 14 amino acids.

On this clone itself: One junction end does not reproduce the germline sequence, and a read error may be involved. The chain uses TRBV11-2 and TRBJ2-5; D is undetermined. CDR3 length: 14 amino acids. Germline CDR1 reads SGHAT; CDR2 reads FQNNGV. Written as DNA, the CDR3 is TGTGCCAGCAGCCGAGGAACTCGGCAAGAGACCCGGTACTTC. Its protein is CASSRGTRQETRYF. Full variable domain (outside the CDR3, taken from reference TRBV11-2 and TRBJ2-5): EAGVAQSPRYKIIEKRQSVAFWCNPISGHATLYWYQQILGQGPKLLIQFQNNGVVDDSQLPKDRFSAERLKGVDSTLKIQPAKLEDSAVYLCASSRGTRQETRYFGPGTRLLVL.

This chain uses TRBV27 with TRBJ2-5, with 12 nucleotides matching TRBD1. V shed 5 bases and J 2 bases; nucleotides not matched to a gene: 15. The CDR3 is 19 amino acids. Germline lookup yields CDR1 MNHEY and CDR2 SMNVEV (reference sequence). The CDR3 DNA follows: TGTGCCAGCAGTCACACGGACCTGGGACAGGGGGCTGGGCAAGAGACCCAGTACTTC. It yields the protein CASSHTDLGQGAGQETQYF.